One sample yielded the 15 T cell receptor beta chains listed below, sequenced in a study of blood T cell repertoires in COVID-19. Assay: immunoSEQ multiplex PCR; the TCRdb copy retains only in-frame clones and omits some. Here the sample spans under 150,000 clones, around three quarters being singletons. Input material: peripheral blood. These receptors were obtained from a man between 45 and 60 years old with active or convalescent COVID-19.

This chain joins TRBV6-5 and TRBJ2-7; 12 nucleotides line up with TRBD2. The junction had 4 bases not matched to a gene; V was cut back by 2 bases and J by 8 bases. Looked up from germline, CDR1 is MNHEY and CDR2 is SVGAGI. There are 14 residues in the CDR3. The CDR3 reads CASSYATSGSKQYF. The CDR3 DNA reads as TGTGCCAGCAGTTACGCGACTAGCGGGAGCAAGCAGTACTTC.

The chain joins TRBV11-3 to TRBJ2-3; D is undetermined. V lost 1 base to trimming and J lost 6 bases, with 5 bases between them. The CDR3 consists of 12 residues. Germline lookup yields CDR1 SGHNT and CDR2 YENEEA. CDR3 sequence reads: CASSLGADTQYF. The CDR3 DNA sequence: TGTGCCAGCAGCTTAGGGGCGGATACGCAGTATTTT. Full variable domain (outside the CDR3, taken from reference TRBV11-3 and TRBJ2-3): EAGVVQSPRYKIIEKKQPVAFWCNPISGHNTLYWYLQNLGQGPELLIRYENEEAVDDSQLPKDRFSAERLKGVDSTLKIQPAELGDSAVYLCASSLGADTQYFGPGTRLTVL.

The chain carries TRBV13 and TRBJ2-7, with 8 bases fitting TRBD1. V trimming: 0 bases; J trimming: 5 bases; junction bases outside the gene matches: 3. Germline-derived CDR1 and CDR2 are PRHDT and FYEKMQ (reference sequence). The CDR3 runs 14 residues. In nucleotides, the CDR3 is TGTGCCAGCAGCTTAGGGCAGGGGGCAGACGAGCAGTACTTC. This gives the protein CASSLGQGADEQYF.

The chain is built from TRBV27 and TRBJ1-6; 7 bases agree with TRBD1. From germline, CDR1 is MNHEY and CDR2 SMNVEV (reference sequence). V lost 5 bases to trimming and J lost 7 bases; unmatched junction nucleotides: 8. The CDR3 spans 15 residues. In nucleotides, the CDR3 is TGTGCCAGCAGTGCGTTCCGGGACAGCAATTCACCCCTCCACTTT. This translates into CASSAFRDSNSPLHF.

The rearrangement links TRBV5-1 to TRBJ1-2; 8 nucleotides agree with TRBD1. Trimming removed 5 bases from V and 4 bases from J; junction bases left unmatched: 13. The CDR3 spans 16 residues. Germline-derived CDR1 and CDR2 are SGHRS and YFSETQ. The CDR3: CASSQEQGVAGYGYTF. The CDR3 bases are TGCGCCAGCAGTCAAGAACAGGGGGTGGCAGGCTATGGCTACACCTTC.

The CDR3 DNA follows: TGCGCCAGCAGTTCACCGGGACTAGCGGGCCCTAATGAGCAGTTCTTC. It codes for CASSSPGLAGPNEQFF. V is TRBV10-2 and J is TRBJ2-1, with TRBD2 identical over 12 bases. In germline, CDR1 is WSHSY, CDR2 SAAADI. The CDR3 sequence is 16 residues long. Trimming removed 5 bases from V and 7 bases from J; junction bases left unmatched: 9.

CDR3 sequence (DNA): TGCAGCGGTCAGGACTCTGGAAACACCATATATTTT. Translated: CSGQDSGNTIYF. The V and J genes are TRBV29-1 and TRBJ1-3; no clear D gene. The CDR3 runs 12 residues. Germline V gene data show CDR1 as SQVTM and CDR2 as ANQGSEA. Trimming cost V 7 bases and J 0 bases, with 7 bases left between them.

The J gene is TRBJ1-2, the V gene TRBV11-2, with 7 bases identical to TRBD1. V shed 0 bases, J shed 4 bases, and the junction held 2 bases outside the gene matches. Germline CDR1 reads SGHAT; CDR2 reads FQNNGV. This CDR3 has 14 residues. For the CDR3, the DNA is TGTGCCAGCAGCTTAGAGGCAGGGGGCTATGGCTACACCTTC. Amino acids: CASSLEAGGYGYTF.

The chain carries TRBV15 and TRBJ2-1, with no clear D. In germline, CDR1 is LNHNV, CDR2 YYDKDF (reference sequence). The length of the CDR3 is 12 residues. Trimming took off 0 bases at V and 8 bases at J, with 5 bases between the two ends. This CDR3 is CATSRDWHEQFF. As DNA, the CDR3 is TGTGCCACCAGCAGAGATTGGCATGAGCAGTTCTTC.

The V gene is TRBV5-6, the J gene TRBJ2-7, with 8 bases fitting TRBD2. Looked up from germline, CDR1 is SGHDT and CDR2 is YYEEEE. CDR3 size: 16 residues. V gave up 4 bases and J gave up 0 bases; unmatched junction bases: 9. CDR3 loop: CASSPGSGLVSYEQYF. In nucleotides, the CDR3 is TGTGCCAGCAGCCCCGGGTCGGGACTAGTCTCCTACGAGCAGTACTTC.

This CDR3 reads CASRPGTGELFF. The CDR3 DNA sequence: TGTGCCAGCAGGCCGGGCACCGGGGAGCTGTTTTTT. The chain joins TRBV2 to TRBJ2-2; D gene ambiguous. V lost 6 bases to trimming and J lost 4 bases, with 6 bases between them. Germline V CDR1 and CDR2: SNHLY, FYNNEI. The CDR3 consists of 12 residues.

The chain has TRBV5-1 and TRBJ2-7, with a possible D match to TRBD2 (7 bases). The V gene's germline CDR1 is SGHRS and CDR2 YFSETQ. Trimming stripped 2 bases from V and 2 bases from J, with 23 bases between. The CDR3 contains 18 residues. The CDR3 DNA reads as TGCGCCAGCAGCTTCAGGGGAGGGATCTCGGCCAAGGCCTACGAGCAGTACTTC. Translation: CASSFRGGISAKAYEQYF.

V and J are TRBV6-5 and TRBJ2-5, with TRBD2 identical over 8 bases. Trimming removed 6 bases from V and 1 base from J; junction bases left unmatched: 7. CDR3 length: 15 amino acids. From germline, CDR1 is MNHEY and CDR2 SVGAGI. The CDR3, as DNA: TGTGCCAGCAGGTCGGTAGCGGGGTTCCAAGAGACCCAGTACTTC. Its translation is CASRSVAGFQETQYF.

V usage is TRBV29-1 and J usage is TRBJ2-1; 7 bases fit TRBD2. V lost 3 bases and J lost 8; bases outside the gene matches: 16. The CDR3 has 16 residues. CDR1 and CDR2 (germline): SQVTM, ANQGSEA. The CDR3 sequence is CSVESVGEGLPYEQFF. In DNA, the CDR3 is TGCAGCGTTGAGTCTGTGGGGGAGGGCCTTCCTTATGAGCAGTTCTTC.

The chain employs TRBV3-1 (or the pseudogene TRBV3-2) and TRBJ1-5; D not certain. Trimming left V 2 bases short and J 6 bases short, with 14 bases between. Germline assignment: CDR1 LGHDT and CDR2 YNNKEL (reference sequence). The CDR3 has 15 amino acids. CDR3 sequence reads: CASSQFLTGGQPQHF. CDR3 sequence (DNA): TGTGCCAGCAGCCAATTCCTGACCGGAGGTCAGCCCCAGCATTTT.